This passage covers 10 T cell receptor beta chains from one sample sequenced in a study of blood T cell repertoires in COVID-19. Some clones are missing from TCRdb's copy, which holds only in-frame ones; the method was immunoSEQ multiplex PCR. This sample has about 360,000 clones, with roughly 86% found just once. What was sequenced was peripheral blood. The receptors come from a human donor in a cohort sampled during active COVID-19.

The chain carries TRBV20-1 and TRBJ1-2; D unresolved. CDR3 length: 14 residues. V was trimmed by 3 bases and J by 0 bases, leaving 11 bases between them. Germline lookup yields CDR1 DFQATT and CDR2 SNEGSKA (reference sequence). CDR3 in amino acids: CSASIPPANYGYTF. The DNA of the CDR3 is TGCAGTGCTAGTATCCCCCCAGCTAACTATGGCTACACCTTC.

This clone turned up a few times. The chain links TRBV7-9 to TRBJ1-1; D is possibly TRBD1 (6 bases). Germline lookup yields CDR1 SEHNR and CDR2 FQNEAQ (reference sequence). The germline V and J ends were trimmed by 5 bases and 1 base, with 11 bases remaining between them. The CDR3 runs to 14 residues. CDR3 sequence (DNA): TGTGCCAGCAGCCTCCGGACAGAGAACACTGAAGCTTTCTTT. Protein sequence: CASSLRTENTEAFF.

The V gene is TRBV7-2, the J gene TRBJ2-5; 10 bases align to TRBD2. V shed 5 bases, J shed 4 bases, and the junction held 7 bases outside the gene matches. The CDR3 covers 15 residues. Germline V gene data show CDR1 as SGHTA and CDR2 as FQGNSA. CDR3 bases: TGTGCCAGCAGCCTAACTAGCGGGGAGGGAGAGACCCAGTACTTC. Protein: CASSLTSGEGETQYF.

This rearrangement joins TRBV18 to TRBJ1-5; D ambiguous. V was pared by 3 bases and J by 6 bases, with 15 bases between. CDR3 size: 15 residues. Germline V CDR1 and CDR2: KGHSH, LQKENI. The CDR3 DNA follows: TGTGCCAGCTCACCTATTAGAACCGAACGTCAGCCCCAGCATTTT. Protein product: CASSPIRTERQPQHF. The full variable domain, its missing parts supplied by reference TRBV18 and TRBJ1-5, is NAGVMQNPRHLVRRRGQEARLRCSPMKGHSHVYWYRQLPEEGLKFMVYLQKENIIDESGMPKERFSAEFPKEGPSILRIQQVVRGDSAAYFCASSPIRTERQPQHFGDGTRLSIL.

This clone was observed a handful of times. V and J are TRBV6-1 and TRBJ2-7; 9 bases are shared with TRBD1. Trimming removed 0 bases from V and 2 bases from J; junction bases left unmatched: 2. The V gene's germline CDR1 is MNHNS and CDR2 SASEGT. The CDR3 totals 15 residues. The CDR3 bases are TGTGCCAGCAGTGAAGCGGGACAGGGTACCTACGAGCAGTACTTC. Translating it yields CASSEAGQGTYEQYF.

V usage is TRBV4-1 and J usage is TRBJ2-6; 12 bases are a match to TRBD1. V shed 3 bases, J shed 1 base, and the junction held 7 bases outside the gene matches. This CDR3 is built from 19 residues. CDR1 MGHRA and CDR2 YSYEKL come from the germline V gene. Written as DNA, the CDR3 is TGCGCCAGCAGCCATCCTCGGGACAGGGGGCTTTCTGGGGCCAACGTCCTGACTTTC. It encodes CASSHPRDRGLSGANVLTF.

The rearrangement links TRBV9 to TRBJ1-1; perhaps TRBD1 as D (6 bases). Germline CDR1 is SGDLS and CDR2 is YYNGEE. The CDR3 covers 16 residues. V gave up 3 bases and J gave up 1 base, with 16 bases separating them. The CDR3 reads CASSDRGGAGNTEAFF. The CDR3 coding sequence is TGTGCCAGCAGCGATAGGGGGGGCGCAGGGAACACTGAAGCTTTCTTT.

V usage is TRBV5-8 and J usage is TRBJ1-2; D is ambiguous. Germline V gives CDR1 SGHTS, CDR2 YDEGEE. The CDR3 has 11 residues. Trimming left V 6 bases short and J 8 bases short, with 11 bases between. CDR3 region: CASTPGEGYTF. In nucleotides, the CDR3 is TGTGCCAGCACCCCCGGTGAGGGCTACACCTTC.

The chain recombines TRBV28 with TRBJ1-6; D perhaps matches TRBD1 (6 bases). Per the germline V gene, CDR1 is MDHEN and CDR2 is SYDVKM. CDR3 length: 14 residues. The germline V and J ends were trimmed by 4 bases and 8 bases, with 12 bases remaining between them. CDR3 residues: CASSSGRGDSPLHF. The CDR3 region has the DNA TGTGCCAGCAGTTCCGGCAGGGGTGATTCACCCCTCCACTTT.

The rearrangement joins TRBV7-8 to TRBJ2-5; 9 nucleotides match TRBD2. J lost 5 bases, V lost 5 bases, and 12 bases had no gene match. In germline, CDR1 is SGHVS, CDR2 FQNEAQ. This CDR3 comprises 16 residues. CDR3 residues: CASSPPPAGGMETQYF. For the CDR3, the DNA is TGTGCCAGCAGCCCCCCCCCGGCGGGGGGGATGGAGACCCAGTACTTC. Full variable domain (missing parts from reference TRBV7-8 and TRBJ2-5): GAGVSQSPRYKVAKRGQDVALRCDPISGHVSLFWYQQALGQGPEFLTYFQNEAQLDKSGLPSDRFFAERPEGSVSTLKIQRTQQEDSAVYLCASSPPPAGGMETQYFGPGTRLLVL.